The 22 T cell receptor beta chains below all came from one sample that was sequenced in a study of tumor and adjacent non-tumor tissue in lung cancer (dated by TCRdb to the late 2010s). The protocol used for the library was multiplex PCR. The sample was run on an Illumina HiSeq 2500. TCRbeta libraries were constructed through three rounds of nested PCR with primers (Table S4) according to protocols adapted from ARM-PCR. TCRdb's own reprocessing of the public reads used fastp at Q25 and MiXCR and kept productive beta chains. Identical CDR3 proteins give one entry, which carries the most common genes and DNA. For this sample there are tens of thousands of distinct CDR3 sequences; about three quarters appear just once. 12% of the sample comes from the top ten. RNA was isolated from bulk, unsorted tissue, and RNA quality was assessed with a NanoDrop ND-1000 and an Agilent 2100. The sample comprised lung tumor tissue. The receptors come from a woman in her forties or fifties with non-small cell lung cancer.

Comments on this clonotype: This CDR3 fails to terminate in the conserved phenylalanine or tryptophan, so it likely reflects a read error. The chain carries TRBV6-1 and TRBJ1-2; 7 bases are shared with TRBD1. Looked up from germline, CDR1 is MNHNS and CDR2 is SASEGT. The CDR3 sequence is 13 residues long. CDR3 DNA sequence: TGTGCCAACAGTGAGGAGACAGGGCATGGCTACACCTCC. This translates into CANSEETGHGYTS.

J is TRBJ2-6 and V is TRBV6-6; D is perhaps TRBD2 (5 bases). CDR1 is MNHNY and CDR2 is SVGAGI in the germline V gene (reference sequence). The length of the CDR3 is 15 residues. CDR3 DNA sequence: TGTACTAGTAGGCTGGGGTCCTCTGGGGCCAACGTCCTGACTTTC. Its protein is CTSRLGSSGANVLTF.

With respect to this clonotype: One end of the junction does not line up with germline, which may come from a read error. The chain recombines TRBV6-6 with TRBJ1-2; 7 bases fit TRBD1. The germline CDR1 and CDR2 sequences are MNHNY and SVGAGI (reference sequence). There are 14 residues in the CDR3. This CDR3 reads CANSPGTASYGYTF. In nucleotides, the CDR3 is TGTGCCAACAGCCCCGGGACAGCCTCCTATGGTTACACCTTC.

As regards this clonotype: This is likely a read error, given that the CDR3 carries no conserved phenylalanine or tryptophan at its end. The chain carries TRBV5-1 and TRBJ2-3; tentative D call: TRBD1 (5 bases). The CDR3 sequence is 13 residues long. Germline CDR1 SGHRS, CDR2 YFSETQ. DNA for the CDR3: TGCGCCAGCAGCATTGGACACACAGATATGCAGTATTAT. It yields the protein CASSIGHTDMQYY.

Remarks on this clonotype: This likely comes from a read error, as the CDR3 has no conserved phenylalanine or tryptophan at its end. V gene TRBV5-6 combines with J gene TRBJ1-1, with 8 nucleotides matching TRBD1. The germline V gene has CDR1 SGHDT and CDR2 YYEEEE. CDR3 size: 14 residues. After removal of 5 bases from V and 4 bases from J, the junction contained 7 bases not matched to a gene. This CDR3 reads CASRRRGLVTEAFS. CDR3 nucleotide sequence: TGTGCCAGCAGGCGCAGGGGGCTGGTCACTGAAGCTTTCTCT.

As regards this clonotype: The junction differs from germline at one of its ends, possibly a read error. The chain combines TRBV6-1 with TRBJ1-3, with D unclear. The CDR3 consists of 17 residues. Germline CDR1 is MNHNS and CDR2 is SASEGT. The CDR3 DNA reads TGTGCCAGCAGTGTTGAGTATTGGGAAAACTCTGGAAGCACCATATATTTT. Protein: CASSVEYWENSGSTIYF.

Only a few counts were recorded for this clonotype. An end of the junction does not agree with germline; a read error may underlie this. The chain combines TRBV6-1 with TRBJ2-3; 11 nucleotides match TRBD2. CDR3 length: 16 residues. In germline, CDR1 is MNHNS, CDR2 SASEGT. The chain's CDR3 is CASSETLAGGCNTQYF. Written as DNA, the CDR3 is TGTGCCAGTAGTGAGACCTTAGCGGGAGGGTGCAATACGCAGTATTTT.

Details on this clonotype: The junction and the germline gene differ at one end; a read error may be behind it. The chain employs TRBV12-5 and TRBJ2-7; 9 nucleotides agree with TRBD1. The CDR3 extends over 15 amino acids. Germline CDR1 and CDR2: LGHNT and FRNRAP. The CDR3 DNA reads TGTGTTAGTGGTCCCAGGACAGGGGAAGCCTACGATCAGTACTTC. Amino acid sequence: CVSGPRTGEAYDQYF.

Concerning this clonotype: A read error may account for a junction end that differs from germline. The chain's CDR3 is CANSGADMQYF. CDR3 in DNA: TGCGCCAACAGTGGGGCAGATATGCAGTATTTT. The rearrangement joins TRBV10-2 to TRBJ2-3, with a tentative D call TRBD1 (5 bases). The length of the CDR3 is 11 residues. CDR1 is WSHSY and CDR2 is SAAADI in the germline V gene.

In this sample, this clonotype turned up many times. The chain joins TRBV12-3 or TRBV12-4 to TRBJ1-1, with D possibly matching TRBD1 (5 bases). The germline V and J ends were trimmed by 7 bases and 0 bases, with 15 bases remaining between them. This CDR3 is 15 amino acids long. CDR3 sequence: CASTLGGGMNTEAFF. The CDR3 DNA reads as TGTGCCAGCACCTTGGGGGGGGGGATGAACACTGAAGCTTTCTTT.

About this clonotype: A read error may produce the germline difference seen at one junction end. The rearrangement joins TRBV11-2 to TRBJ2-1; D not resolved. The CDR3 is 14 amino acids. Germline V CDR1 and CDR2: SGHAT, FQNNGV. CDR3 amino acids: CASSFGSANNEHFF. DNA of the CDR3: TGTGCCAGTAGCTTTGGCAGTGCCAACAATGAGCACTTCTTC.

In regard to this clonotype: It may be a read error: a sequence one base away is much more abundant. The chain carries TRBV6-4 and TRBJ2-3, with 8 bases aligning to TRBD2. This CDR3 has 13 residues. Germline CDR1 reads MRHNA; CDR2 reads SNTAGT. The chain's CDR3 is CASSSGSIDTQYF. The CDR3 DNA reads as TGTGCCAGCAGTAGCGGGAGCATAGATACGCAGTATTTT.

The chain joins TRBV7-8 to TRBJ2-1; D is uncertain. Germline lookup yields CDR1 SGHVS and CDR2 FQNEAQ. V lost 1 base, J lost 3 bases, and 7 bases lay in between. The CDR3 has 14 residues. The CDR3 nucleotides are TGTGCCAGCAGCTTAGAAACTGACTACAATGAGCAGTTCTTC. Its protein product is CASSLETDYNEQFF.

This clonotype was observed many times. This chain connects TRBV7-8 to TRBJ2-1, with TRBD2 matching over 7 bases. There are 17 residues in the CDR3. The germline CDR1 and CDR2 sequences are SGHVS and FQNEAQ. Trimming cost V 4 bases and J 4 bases; bases outside gene matches: 13. This CDR3 reads CASSSAGVAERYNEQFF. DNA for the CDR3: TGTGCCAGCAGCTCGGCGGGAGTAGCTGAACGGTACAATGAGCAGTTCTTC. The full variable domain, rest sourced from reference TRBV7-8 and TRBJ2-1, is GAGVSQSPRYKVAKRGQDVALRCDPISGHVSLFWYQQALGQGPEFLTYFQNEAQLDKSGLPSDRFFAERPEGSVSTLKIQRTQQEDSAVYLCASSSAGVAERYNEQFFGPGTRLTVL.

A remark on this clonotype: This CDR3 fails to terminate in the conserved phenylalanine or tryptophan, so it likely reflects a read error. In DNA, the CDR3 is TGTGCCAGTAGGGGGGGGGCACCCTCTGAAGCTTTCCTT. Its protein product is CASRGGAPSEAFL. V gene TRBV6-1 combines with J gene TRBJ1-1, with a tentative D call TRBD1 (6 bases). The CDR3 is 13 amino acids. The germline V gene has CDR1 MNHNS and CDR2 SASEGT. Trimming removed 9 bases from V and 6 bases from J, with 17 bases in between.

As for this clonotype: A junction boundary mismatches the germline segment, possibly from a read error. The rearrangement links TRBV6-5 to TRBJ2-1, with D possibly TRBD2 on 6 matching bases. The CDR3 extends over 15 amino acids. Germline V gene sequence: CDR1 MNHEY, CDR2 SVGAGI. The CDR3 nucleotides are TGTGCCGGCAGTTACTCGCGCCAGCGGGCCCTTGAGCAATTCTTC. As protein: CAGSYSRQRALEQFF.

As concerns this clonotype: A read error may explain this, as a much larger clone is one base away. The chain joins TRBV7-9 to TRBJ1-6, with 10 bases that match TRBD1. This CDR3 region has 14 residues. Germline V gene lookup returns CDR1 SEHNR and CDR2 FQNEAQ (reference sequence). In DNA, the CDR3 is TGTGCCAGCAGCGGGACAGGGGACGGTTCACCCATCCACTTT. As protein: CASSGTGDGSPIHF.

About this clonotype itself: In this CDR3 the conserved last residue, phenylalanine or tryptophan, is missing, so a read error is likely. Because the CDR3's place on the DNA is in doubt, the DNA is left out and the CDR3 is given as listed by TCRdb. The rearrangement joins TRBV12-3 or TRBV12-4 to TRBJ2-7. From its first to its last residue, the CDR3 has 12 amino acids. This CDR3 is CASSLPLGERYL.

With respect to this clonotype: Relative to the germline gene, one junction end is altered; a read error may explain this. The chain employs TRBV12-3 or TRBV12-4 and TRBJ2-2, with 9 bases fitting TRBD1. The length of the CDR3 is 14 residues. Here the CDR3 DNA reads TGTGCCAGCAGCTGGACAGGGGAGCACCGGGAGCTATTTTTT. Translated, it gives CASSWTGEHRELFF.

The chain combines TRBV21-1 with TRBJ1-2; the table's D call, TRBD1, has no DNA check behind it. TRBV21-1 is assigned pseudogene status. This CDR3 has 17 amino acids. The CDR3 loop reads CASSKAFLFYRGDGYTF. CDR3 DNA: TGTGCCAGCAGCAAAGCATTCCTTTTTTACAGGGGCGACGGCTACACCTTC.

For this clonotype: A much bigger clone sits one base away, suggesting this may be a read error. The CDR3 is CVTSDRFRTSGSNNEQFF. The CDR3 nucleotides read TGTGTCACCAGTGATCGCTTTAGGACTAGCGGGAGTAACAATGAGCAGTTCTTC. The chain links TRBV24-1 to TRBJ2-1, with TRBD2 matching over 13 bases. Looked up from germline, CDR1 is KGHDR and CDR2 is SFDVKD. The CDR3 covers 18 residues.

As regards this clonotype: At one end, the junction sequence differs from germline, possibly due to a read error. The chain employs TRBV6-1 and TRBJ2-7, with 8 positions matching TRBD1. Germline V gives CDR1 MNHNS, CDR2 SASEGT. The CDR3 has 14 amino acids. The chain's CDR3 is CANSGGQDTLEQYF. In DNA form, the CDR3 reads TGTGCCAACAGTGGGGGACAGGATACACTCGAGCAATACTTC.